The 28 T cell receptor beta chains below come from one sample, sequenced in a study of blood T cell repertoires in COVID-19. The table came from immunoSEQ multiplex PCR; TCRdb's copy has only in-frame clones and leaves some out. Here the sample spans just under 350,000 clones, more than 70% being singletons. Sequences were obtained from peripheral blood. These receptors originate from a man in his thirties or forties with active or convalescent COVID-19.

The chain carries TRBV7-2 and TRBJ1-5; 7 positions agree with TRBD1. Per germline, CDR1 SGHTA and CDR2 FQGNSA. The V and J ends lost 5 bases and 4 bases, in that order; junction bases with no gene match: 8. This CDR3 spans 15 amino acids. CDR3 sequence: CASSLDRDRNQPQHF. DNA of the CDR3: TGTGCCAGCAGCCTAGACAGGGATCGGAATCAGCCCCAGCATTTT.

This chain joins TRBV29-1 and TRBJ2-5, with 9 bases identical to TRBD1. The CDR3 covers 18 residues. Germline-derived CDR1 and CDR2 are SQVTM and ANQGSEA. The junction had 15 bases not matched to a gene; V was cut back by 4 bases and J by 0 bases. The CDR3 spells CSVGPIPTGTGHQETQYF. CDR3 DNA sequence: TGCAGCGTTGGACCGATTCCCACCGGGACAGGGCACCAAGAGACCCAGTACTTC.

This clone turned up a few times. The chain couples TRBV12-3 or TRBV12-4 to TRBJ1-2; 8 bases are a match to TRBD1. The CDR3 runs to 12 residues. The V segment lost 6 bases and the J segment 8 bases; nucleotides outside the gene matches: 5. CDR3 nucleotide sequence: TGTGCCAGCAGCTCAGGGGGCGTGGGCTACACCTTC. This sequence encodes CASSSGGVGYTF.

This clone was seen a few times. The chain combines TRBV7-9 with TRBJ2-7, with 8 bases that match TRBD1. The V and J ends lost 4 bases and 5 bases, in that order; junction bases with no gene match: 7. Germline assignment: CDR1 SEHNR and CDR2 FQNEAQ (reference sequence). The CDR3 is 14 amino acids. CDR3 nucleotides: TGTGCCAGCAGCTCCGACAGGGGATCGAACGAGCAGTACTTC. As protein: CASSSDRGSNEQYF.

The genes are TRBV7-8 and TRBJ2-1; a weak D match, TRBD2 (6 bases). With 1 base removed from V and 14 bases from J, the gap between germline ends came to 15 bases. Germline V gene sequence: CDR1 SGHVS, CDR2 FQNEAQ. This CDR3 contains 13 residues. The CDR3 sequence is CASSLESAGSEFF. In DNA form, the CDR3 reads TGTGCCAGCAGCTTAGAATCGGCGGGATCGGAGTTCTTC.

The V and J genes are TRBV27 and TRBJ2-7, with a possible D match to TRBD1 (5 bases). This CDR3 region has 15 residues. V shed 0 bases and J shed 4 bases, with 13 bases lying between them. Per the germline V gene, CDR1 is MNHEY and CDR2 is SMNVEV (reference sequence). As DNA, the CDR3 is TGTGCCAGCAGTTTATCAGCAGGGATTGTTTACGAGCAGTACTTC. Its protein product is CASSLSAGIVYEQYF.

The V and J genes are TRBV7-6 and TRBJ1-3; D is undetermined. CDR1 is SGHVS, CDR2 FNYEAQ, per germline. This CDR3 contains 12 residues. Trimming removed 3 bases from V and 4 bases from J, with 4 bases in between. CDR3 coding DNA: TGTGCCAGCAGCTTCTCGGGAAACACCATATATTTT. Translated: CASSFSGNTIYF.

This clone has a count of ten or more. The chain employs TRBV4-3 and TRBJ2-1, with D possibly being TRBD2 (6 bases). Germline V gene sequence: CDR1 LGHNA, CDR2 YSLEER. Between the trimmed V and J ends, which lost 0 bases and 7 bases, there was a span of 16 bases. There are 16 residues in the CDR3. CDR3 amino acids: CASSQDPRPGANEQFF. The CDR3, as DNA: TGCGCCAGCAGCCAAGATCCTCGCCCGGGAGCGAATGAGCAGTTCTTC.

This chain links TRBV10-1 with TRBJ2-1, with 11 nucleotides matching TRBD1. CDR1 is WNHNN and CDR2 is SYGVQD in the germline V gene (reference sequence). V trimming: 6 bases; J trimming: 6 bases; junction bases outside the gene matches: 1. The length of the CDR3 is 13 residues. Here the CDR3 DNA reads TGCGCCAGCAGGGACAGGGGGCTCAATGAGCAGTTCTTC. Translated: CASRDRGLNEQFF.

This chain connects TRBV7-2 to TRBJ2-2, with D perhaps matching TRBD1 (6 bases). The CDR3 contains 15 residues. Deletions cut 2 bases from V and 3 bases from J, with 10 bases between. Per the germline V gene, CDR1 is SGHTA and CDR2 is FQGNSA. The CDR3 region is CASSLRGKDTGELFF. CDR3 in DNA: TGTGCCAGCAGCTTAAGGGGGAAGGACACCGGGGAGCTGTTTTTT.

J is TRBJ2-4 and V is TRBV19, with TRBD1 matching over 10 bases. This CDR3 is built from 17 residues. Germline CDR1 LNHDA, CDR2 SQIVND (reference sequence). V shed 4 bases and J 2 bases; nucleotides not matched to a gene: 8. The CDR3 DNA reads as TGTGCCAGTAGTAACTCCGGGACAGGGGTTTCCAAAAACATTCAGTACTTC. The encoded protein is CASSNSGTGVSKNIQYF.

In this sample, this clone turned up a few times. The genes are TRBV7-9 and TRBJ2-1, with TRBD2 matching over 11 bases. The CDR3 is made up of 18 amino acids. V lost 5 bases to trimming and J lost 5 bases; unmatched junction nucleotides: 14. CDR1 and CDR2 from the germline V gene are SEHNR and FQNEAQ (reference sequence). CDR3 amino acids: CASSLPPRLAGRNNEQFF. The CDR3 DNA reads TGTGCCAGCAGCCTCCCCCCCCGACTAGCGGGGCGAAACAATGAGCAGTTCTTC.

The table lists this clone with a count of one. This chain joins TRBV5-1 and TRBJ2-1; D might be TRBD2 (6 bases). Germline V gives CDR1 SGHRS, CDR2 YFSETQ. Trimming stripped 0 bases from V and 13 bases from J, with 14 bases between. CDR3 size: 13 residues. The CDR3 bases are TGCGCCAGCAGCTTGGGGACGCGCGGGGTTCAGTTCTTC. Its translation: CASSLGTRGVQFF.

This clone was seen once. The rearrangement links TRBV7-8 to TRBJ2-1; perhaps TRBD2 as D (5 bases). CDR3 length equals 15 residues. V was cut by 2 bases and J by 6 bases, with 14 bases left in between. CDR1 and CDR2 (germline): SGHVS, FQNEAQ. CDR3 sequence (DNA): TGTGCCAGCAGCTTAAGGCTAGCCGCGATCAATGAGCAGTTCTTC. Translating gives CASSLRLAAINEQFF.

This clone has a single count. The chain combines TRBV6-6 with TRBJ2-1; TRBD2 might be the D (5 bases). There are 15 residues in the CDR3. Germline CDR1 is MNHNY and CDR2 is SVGAGI (reference sequence). Trimming took 6 bases from V and 0 from J, leaving 12 bases between them. The CDR3 sequence: CASSPGLGSYNEQFF. The DNA of the CDR3 is TGTGCCAGCAGCCCCGGACTGGGCTCCTACAATGAGCAGTTCTTC.

The V call is TRBV12-1, the J call TRBJ1-1; the table's D call of TRBD1 was not tested on the DNA. TRBV12-1 is shown as a pseudogene. The CDR3 totals 15 residues. The CDR3 DNA reads TGTGCCAGCAGCTCCTCCAGACAGGGGAACACTGAAGCTTTCTTT. Its protein product is CASSSSRQGNTEAFF.

The V and J genes are TRBV27 and TRBJ2-1; 8 bases are a match to TRBD2. The CDR3 extends over 15 amino acids. Germline V gene sequence: CDR1 MNHEY, CDR2 SMNVEV (reference sequence). The V and J ends lost 4 bases and 4 bases, in that order; junction bases with no gene match: 6. CDR3 amino acids: CASSSSGPGYNEQFF. The CDR3 nucleotides are TGTGCCAGCAGTTCTAGCGGGCCAGGTTACAATGAGCAGTTCTTC.

The genes are TRBV3-1 (or the pseudogene TRBV3-2) and TRBJ1-5; weak D call: TRBD1 (5 bases). The V end was cut by 4 bases, the J end by 6 bases, with 7 bases between. The CDR3 length is 12 residues. From germline, CDR1 is LGHDT and CDR2 YNNKEL (reference sequence). CDR3 sequence: CASSLGGQPQHF. In nucleotides, the CDR3 is TGTGCCAGCAGCCTGGGGGGTCAGCCCCAGCATTTT.

In nucleotides, the CDR3 is TGTGCCAGCATCCTTCAAGAGACCCAGTACTTC. Translation gives CASILQETQYF. The J gene is TRBJ2-5, the V gene TRBV6-5; D ambiguous. With 7 bases removed from V and 2 bases from J, the gap between germline ends came to 5 bases. CDR1 and CDR2 (germline): MNHEY, SVGAGI. The CDR3 consists of 11 residues.

CDR3 DNA: TGCGCCAGCAGTCCTGGGACATTATATGGCTACACCTTC. This translates into CASSPGTLYGYTF. J is TRBJ1-2 and V is TRBV5-1; perhaps TRBD1 as D (6 bases). Germline assignment: CDR1 SGHRS and CDR2 YFSETQ. The CDR3 runs to 13 residues. Trimming left V 5 bases short and J 5 bases short, with 13 bases between.

The chain links TRBV3-1 (or the pseudogene TRBV3-2) to TRBJ2-4; 9 bases line up with TRBD2. The CDR3 loop spans 13 amino acids. Germline V gene lookup returns CDR1 LGHDT and CDR2 YNNKEL (reference sequence). After removal of 4 bases from V and 7 bases from J, the junction contained 2 bases not matched to a gene. In DNA, the CDR3 is TGTGCCAGCAGCCTCGCGGGGGGGAACATTCAGTACTTC. Protein product: CASSLAGGNIQYF.

This clone was detected only once. The rearrangement links TRBV4-2 to TRBJ1-1, with 9 bases identical to TRBD1. The junction had 10 bases not matched to a gene; V was cut back by 3 bases and J by 5 bases. The CDR3 totals 16 residues. The germline V gene encodes CDR1 LGHNA and CDR2 YNFKEQ. The CDR3 nucleotides read TGTGCCAGCAGCCATCGTCCGGGACAGGGTAATACTGAAGCTTTCTTT. This gives the protein CASSHRPGQGNTEAFF.

The V call is TRBV4-2, the J call TRBJ2-1, with D maybe TRBD1 (5 bases). Germline V gives CDR1 LGHNA, CDR2 YNFKEQ. V was trimmed by 0 bases and J by 12 bases, leaving 18 bases between them. CDR3 length: 15 residues. The chain's CDR3 is CASSQEMLGGRGQFF. CDR3 nucleotide sequence: TGTGCCAGCAGCCAAGAAATGCTCGGTGGAAGGGGGCAGTTCTTC.

This chain connects TRBV24-1 to TRBJ2-2, with D perhaps TRBD1 (6 bases). There are 13 residues in the CDR3. CDR1 and CDR2 from the germline V gene are KGHDR and SFDVKD. The V and J ends lost 7 bases and 6 bases respectively, with 11 bases between them. In DNA form, the CDR3 reads TGTGCCACCAGGTCCCGGACAGCCGGGGAGCTGTTTTTT. Translating it yields CATRSRTAGELFF.

The J gene is TRBJ2-2, the V gene TRBV5-1, with 7 bases identical to TRBD1. The V gene's germline CDR1 is SGHRS and CDR2 YFSETQ. V lost 5 bases to trimming and J lost 6 bases; unmatched junction nucleotides: 10. CDR3 length: 15 residues. For the CDR3, the DNA is TGCGCCAGCAGGACAGGGACGATCATGGCCGGGGAGCTGTTTTTT. Protein sequence: CASRTGTIMAGELFF. The full variable domain, in which reference TRBV5-1 and TRBJ2-2 provide the parts outside the CDR3, is KAGVTQTPRYLIKTRGQQVTLSCSPISGHRSVSWYQQTPGQGLQFLFEYFSETQRNKGNFPGRFSGRQFSNSRSEMNVSTLELGDSALYLCASRTGTIMAGELFFGEGSRLTVL.

The rearrangement joins TRBV4-3 to TRBJ2-6; TRBD2 matches at 13 bases. The germline V gene encodes CDR1 LGHNA and CDR2 YSLEER. The CDR3 is 18 residues long. V trimming: 3 bases; J trimming: 0 bases; junction bases outside the gene matches: 2. CDR3 in amino acids: CASSHRTSGSSGANVLTF. CDR3 coding DNA: TGCGCCAGCAGCCATAGGACTAGCGGGAGCTCTGGGGCCAACGTCCTGACTTTC.

This chain uses TRBV11-3 with TRBJ2-3; 12 bases map to TRBD1. V dropped 5 bases and J dropped 6; count of bases not matched to a gene: 9. Germline values: CDR1 SGHNT, CDR2 YENEEA. The CDR3 is 16 amino acids. CDR3 residues: CASSRAGTGGGDTQYF. As DNA, the CDR3 is TGTGCCAGCAGCCGCGCCGGGACAGGGGGCGGGGATACGCAGTATTTT.

The chain is built from TRBV7-6 and TRBJ2-5, with TRBD1 identical over 7 bases. The CDR3 has 13 amino acids. CDR1 is SGHVS, CDR2 FNYEAQ, per germline. Unmatched junction bases numbered 5, after V lost 5 bases and J lost 5 bases. CDR3 residues: CASSRRGTETQYF. The DNA of the CDR3 is TGTGCCAGCAGCCGCAGGGGGACGGAGACCCAGTACTTC.